These 23 T cell receptor beta chains were all obtained from the same sample, sequenced in a study of CD4 T cells in relation to SARS-CoV-2 and coronaviruses. The table came from immunoSEQ multiplex PCR; TCRdb's copy has only in-frame clones and leaves some out. The sample records tens of thousands of clones, under 90% being singletons. The antigens of these receptors remain unknown. The specimen was naive CD4+ T cells from PBMCs, cultured in vitro. Documented subset: naive CD4+ T cells isolated by negative enrichment. The receptors derive from an adult with COVID-19.

This clone appeared a single time. This chain joins TRBV29-1 and TRBJ2-1, with TRBD2 matching 7 bases. The CDR3 has 17 amino acids. Germline trimming cut 1 base from V and 1 base from J; bases unmatched to any gene: 10. Per germline, CDR1 SQVTM and CDR2 ANQGSEA. The CDR3 DNA reads as TGCAGCGTTGAAGGGGCGGGAGACCCAGCATCCTACAATGAGCAGTTCTTC. This gives the protein CSVEGAGDPASYNEQFF.

The chain carries TRBV3-1 (or the pseudogene TRBV3-2) and TRBJ2-3; D unclear. V was pared by 3 bases and J by 5 bases, with 12 bases between. The CDR3 loop spans 14 amino acids. Germline assignment: CDR1 LGHDT and CDR2 YNNKEL (reference sequence). The CDR3 reads CASSHEFARDTQYF. For the CDR3, the DNA is TGTGCCAGCAGCCATGAGTTTGCGAGAGATACGCAGTATTTT.

V and J are TRBV28 and TRBJ2-5; TRBD2 matches 8 bases. This CDR3 has 14 residues. V was clipped by 6 bases and J by 5 bases; unmatched bases: 8. Germline V CDR1 and CDR2: MDHEN, SYDVKM. This chain's CDR3 is CASSTGTSRETQYF. The CDR3, as DNA: TGTGCCAGCAGCACCGGGACTAGTAGGGAGACCCAGTACTTC.

The CDR3 nucleotides read TGTGCCAGCAAATCCACCCCGGGCACAGATACGCAGTATTTT. Amino acid sequence: CASKSTPGTDTQYF. The rearrangement links TRBV2 to TRBJ2-3; no firm D call. The CDR3 totals 14 residues. With 7 bases removed from V and 1 base from J, the gap between germline ends came to 12 bases. Germline CDR1 is SNHLY and CDR2 is FYNNEI.

J is TRBJ2-5 and V is TRBV5-1; 7 nucleotides agree with TRBD2. Germline CDR1 and CDR2: SGHRS and YFSETQ. The V and J ends lost 3 bases and 5 bases, in that order; junction bases with no gene match: 16. The CDR3 contains 17 residues. The CDR3 spells CASSSTLLAITQETQYF. DNA of the CDR3: TGCGCCAGCAGCTCGACACTACTAGCGATAACCCAGGAGACCCAGTACTTC. Using reference TRBV5-1 and TRBJ2-5 for the parts outside the CDR3, the full variable domain is KAGVTQTPRYLIKTRGQQVTLSCSPISGHRSVSWYQQTPGQGLQFLFEYFSETQRNKGNFPGRFSGRQFSNSRSEMNVSTLELGDSALYLCASSSTLLAITQETQYFGPGTRLLVL.

In this sample, this clone turned up once. The V call is TRBV5-1, the J call TRBJ2-4, with 7 bases identical to TRBD2. The germline V gene encodes CDR1 SGHRS and CDR2 YFSETQ. This CDR3 comprises 15 residues. Trimming removed 4 bases from V and 1 base from J; junction bases left unmatched: 5. CDR3 coding DNA: TGCGCCAGCAGCGGCACGGGAGGCGCCAAAAACATTCAGTACTTC. It translates to CASSGTGGAKNIQYF.

The chain links TRBV29-1 to TRBJ1-1, with D tentatively TRBD1 (5 bases). This CDR3 spans 14 amino acids. The ends were cut back, 6 bases at V and 3 bases at J, with 17 bases in the middle. Germline lookup yields CDR1 SQVTM and CDR2 ANQGSEA. This chain's CDR3 is CSVWDGLRDTEAFF. The CDR3 nucleotides read TGCAGCGTCTGGGATGGACTCAGGGACACTGAAGCTTTCTTT.

The V and J genes are TRBV28 and TRBJ2-3, with D possibly matching TRBD1 (7 bases). Germline assignment: CDR1 MDHEN and CDR2 SYDVKM. The CDR3 totals 17 residues. With 5 bases removed from V and 0 bases from J, the gap between germline ends came to 18 bases. The CDR3 bases are TGTGCCAGCAGTCCCCCCCAGGGGGGCACTAGCACAGATACGCAGTATTTT. Translating gives CASSPPQGGTSTDTQYF.

V and J are TRBV24-1 and TRBJ2-1, with a weak D call TRBD2 (6 bases). The germline V gene encodes CDR1 KGHDR and CDR2 SFDVKD. This CDR3 has 16 residues. Trimming shortened V by 1 base and J by 4 bases, and 13 bases separated the two germline ends. CDR3 in amino acids: CATSDFRDWGYNEQFF. The CDR3 coding sequence is TGTGCCACCAGTGATTTTCGGGACTGGGGGTACAATGAGCAGTTCTTC.

The chain joins TRBV28 to TRBJ1-1, with no clear D. Trimming pared 7 bases from V and 5 bases from J, leaving 11 bases between. The length of the CDR3 is 12 residues. Germline values: CDR1 MDHEN, CDR2 SYDVKM. The CDR3: CASTPPGTEAFF. DNA for the CDR3: TGTGCCAGCACCCCCCCCGGTACTGAAGCTTTCTTT.

The chain has TRBV19 and TRBJ2-3; maybe TRBD2 (6 bases). Trimming shortened V by 5 bases and J by 0 bases, and 12 bases separated the two germline ends. This CDR3 region has 15 residues. The germline CDR1 and CDR2 sequences are LNHDA and SQIVND (reference sequence). CDR3 loop: CASSLSGPSTDTQYF. The CDR3 coding sequence is TGTGCCAGTAGTCTAAGCGGGCCTAGCACAGATACGCAGTATTTT.

The chain is built from TRBV7-2 and TRBJ1-3; D is unclear. V was clipped by 5 bases and J by 2 bases, with 7 bases between them. CDR1 and CDR2 (germline): SGHTA, FQGNSA. The CDR3 runs to 13 residues. In nucleotides, the CDR3 is TGTGCCAGCAGCCCCCAAGCTGGAAACACCATATATTTT. It yields the protein CASSPQAGNTIYF.

This chain links TRBV7-9 with TRBJ2-7; the D is unclear. The V gene lost 5 bases and the J gene lost 1 base, with 12 bases spanning the gap. Germline CDR1 and CDR2: SEHNR and FQNEAQ (reference sequence). CDR3 length: 14 residues. This CDR3 is CASSGNPNSYEQYF. The CDR3, as DNA: TGTGCCAGCAGCGGCAACCCCAATTCCTACGAGCAGTACTTC.

V and J are TRBV7-8 and TRBJ1-3; weak D call: TRBD1 (6 bases). Per germline, CDR1 SGHVS and CDR2 FQNEAQ. Trimming left V 2 bases short and J 4 bases short, with 18 bases between. The length of the CDR3 is 17 residues. The CDR3 DNA sequence: TGTGCCAGCAGCTTAAAGGGGGGAAGGGGCCCGGGAAACACCATATATTTT. It specifies CASSLKGGRGPGNTIYF.

V gene TRBV28 combines with J gene TRBJ1-5; tentatively, D is TRBD1 (5 bases). V lost 1 base to trimming and J lost 2 bases, with 9 bases between them. CDR3 length: 15 amino acids. Germline CDR1 MDHEN, CDR2 SYDVKM. The CDR3 region has the DNA TGTGCCAGCAGTTTATTGGGGGGTCGCAATCAGCCCCAGCATTTT. Protein sequence: CASSLLGGRNQPQHF.

The chain is built from TRBV3-1 (or the pseudogene TRBV3-2) and TRBJ2-1, with 12 nucleotides matching TRBD2. The length of the CDR3 is 16 residues. Germline CDR1 and CDR2: LGHDT and YNNKEL (reference sequence). The J segment lost 7 bases and the V segment lost 0 bases, leaving 4 bases of the junction unmatched. CDR3 sequence reads: CASSQDLAGGWNEQFF. CDR3 bases: TGTGCCAGCAGCCAAGACCTAGCGGGAGGGTGGAATGAGCAGTTCTTC.

The chain couples TRBV9 to TRBJ1-5; TRBD1 aligns across 7 bases. Trimming took 4 bases from V and 5 from J; bases not matched to a gene: 6. The CDR3 is made up of 14 amino acids. In germline, CDR1 is SGDLS, CDR2 YYNGEE. CDR3: CASSPRQGDQPQHF. The CDR3 DNA sequence: TGTGCCAGCAGCCCTCGACAGGGTGATCAGCCCCAGCATTTT. Complete variable domain (other parts from reference TRBV9 and TRBJ1-5): DSGVTQTPKHLITATGQRVTLRCSPRSGDLSVYWYQQSLDQGLQFLIQYYNGEERAKGNILERFSAQQFPDLHSELNLSSLELGDSALYFCASSPRQGDQPQHFGDGTRLSIL.

This clone was observed a single time. The chain employs TRBV7-2 and TRBJ1-3; no clear D. CDR1 is SGHTA, CDR2 FQGNSA, per germline. V lost 2 bases to trimming and J lost 0 bases, with 8 bases between them. This CDR3 has 15 amino acids. The CDR3 loop is CASSLSSVSGNTIYF. CDR3 DNA: TGTGCCAGCAGCTTAAGCTCGGTCTCTGGAAACACCATATATTTT.

This clone was observed a handful of times. V is TRBV11-2 and J is TRBJ1-2, with a tentative D call TRBD1 (6 bases). There are 12 residues in the CDR3. Deletions cut 5 bases from V and 14 bases from J, with 18 bases between. Germline V CDR1 and CDR2: SGHAT, FQNNGV. CDR3 in amino acids: CASSLNWQGRTF. In DNA form, the CDR3 reads TGTGCCAGCAGCCTAAATTGGCAGGGGCGTACCTTC.

The V and J genes are TRBV28 and TRBJ2-7, with D maybe TRBD2 (6 bases). The V end lost 0 bases, the J end lost 4 bases, and 16 bases lay between the germline ends. Germline V gene data show CDR1 as MDHEN and CDR2 as SYDVKM. The CDR3 has 16 amino acids. The CDR3 bases are TGTGCCAGCAGTTTATGGCCCGCATTGGGGACTTACGAGCAGTACTTC. Translated: CASSLWPALGTYEQYF.

The chain combines TRBV30 with TRBJ2-1; 7 bases align to TRBD1. V shed 5 bases and J 9 bases; nucleotides not matched to a gene: 10. This CDR3 has 13 residues. Germline loops: CDR1 GTSNPN, CDR2 SVGIG (reference sequence). The CDR3 sequence: CAWDYRGRGEQFF. Written as DNA, the CDR3 is TGTGCCTGGGACTACAGGGGTAGGGGTGAGCAGTTCTTC.

This clone was found once. V and J are TRBV29-1 and TRBJ2-3; D not certain. The ends were cut back, 6 bases at V and 2 bases at J, with 24 bases in the middle. Germline V gene sequence: CDR1 SQVTM, CDR2 ANQGSEA. This CDR3 is 17 amino acids long. The CDR3 coding sequence is TGCAGCGTCCTCCCCCCAGAGACGTACGAACTCACAGATACGCAGTATTTT. This gives the protein CSVLPPETYELTDTQYF.

The chain recombines TRBV6-5 with TRBJ2-1; the D is unclear. CDR3 length: 14 amino acids. V was trimmed by 5 bases and J by 0 bases, leaving 8 bases between them. Germline V gives CDR1 MNHEY, CDR2 SVGAGI. The CDR3 protein is CASSPTSSYNEQFF. The CDR3 DNA reads TGTGCCAGCAGTCCTACGAGCTCCTACAATGAGCAGTTCTTC.